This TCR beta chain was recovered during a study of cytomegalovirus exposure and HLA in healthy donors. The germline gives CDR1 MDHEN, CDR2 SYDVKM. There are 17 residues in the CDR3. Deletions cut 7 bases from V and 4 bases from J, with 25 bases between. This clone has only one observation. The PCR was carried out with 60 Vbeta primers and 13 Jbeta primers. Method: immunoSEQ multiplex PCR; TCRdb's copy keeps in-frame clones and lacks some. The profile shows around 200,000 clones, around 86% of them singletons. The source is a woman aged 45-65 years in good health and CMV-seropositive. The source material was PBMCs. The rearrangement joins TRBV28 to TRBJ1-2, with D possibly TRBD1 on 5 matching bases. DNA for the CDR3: TGTGCCAGCACCTCCGTCGGTCAGGGACCCGGGGGCTATGGCTACACCTTC. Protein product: CASTSVGQGPGGYGYTF.